The 10 T cell receptor beta chains below come from one sample, sequenced in a study of T cell repertoires in cytomegalovirus infection. TCRdb redid the calling of the reads with MiXCR, one entry per CDR3 protein. The table includes 150,000 to 200,000 distinct CDR3 sequences, about 21% detected once. The sample comprised PBMCs. The origin of the receptors is a human donor in good health (CMV status not recorded). Some clones in this sample may be carry-over from other donors' samples.

This chain connects TRBV29-1 to TRBJ2-7; 7 bases fit TRBD1. V was pared by 1 base and J by 6 bases, with 6 bases of the junction left unmatched. The CDR3 is made up of 13 amino acids. The germline V gene encodes CDR1 SQVTM and CDR2 ANQGSEA. CDR3 loop: CSVEGDRVSEQYF. The CDR3 bases are TGCAGCGTTGAAGGCGACAGGGTCTCCGAGCAGTACTTC.

This clonotype turned up a few times. The CDR3 nucleotides read TGCGCCAGCAGCCAAGGTCAGGTTTTGGGTGATGAGCAGTTCTTC. Translating it yields CASSQGQVLGDEQFF. This sequence joins TRBV4-3 and TRBJ2-1; D is uncertain. With 1 base removed from V and 8 bases from J, the gap between germline ends came to 15 bases. This CDR3 comprises 15 residues. In germline, CDR1 is LGHNA, CDR2 YSLEER.

This clonotype has at least ten counts. The chain combines TRBV7-2 with TRBJ2-2, with TRBD2 as a possible D gene (6 bases). The CDR3 runs 14 residues. V lost 1 base to trimming and J lost 8 bases, with 11 bases between them. In germline, CDR1 is SGHTA, CDR2 FQGNSA. CDR3 region: CASSLDWRAGELFF. The CDR3 region has the DNA TGTGCCAGCAGCTTAGATTGGAGGGCTGGGGAGCTGTTTTTT.

Note on this clonotype: At one end the junction does not follow the germline gene, possibly because of a read error. The chain joins TRBV6-2 or TRBV6-3 to TRBJ2-2; 8 bases match TRBD1. This CDR3 has 14 residues. Germline loops: CDR1 MNHEY, CDR2 SVGEGT. Written as DNA, the CDR3 is TGTGCCAGCTGTTACAGGGGGAGAACCGGGGAGCTGTTTTTT. Translation gives CASCYRGRTGELFF.

The chain carries TRBV7-6 and TRBJ2-5, with D possibly TRBD1 on 5 matching bases. Trimming pared 3 bases from V and 2 bases from J, leaving 13 bases between. CDR1 is SGHVS, CDR2 FNYEAQ, per germline. The CDR3 consists of 15 residues. The CDR3 coding sequence is TGTGCCAGCAGCTTTGGAGTTGGGGCACAAGAGACCCAGTACTTC. It codes for CASSFGVGAQETQYF. The full variable domain, completed using reference TRBV7-6 and TRBJ2-5, is GAGVSQSPRYKVTKRGQDVALRCDPISGHVSLYWYRQALGQGPEFLTYFNYEAQQDKSGLPNDRFSAERPEGSISTLTIQRTEQRDSAMYRCASSFGVGAQETQYFGPGTRLLVL.

Worth noting for this clonotype: Sequence at one end of the junction differs from germline and may be a read error. The chain recombines TRBV19 with TRBJ2-5, with TRBD2 identical over 7 bases. This CDR3 is 11 amino acids long. Germline CDR1 and CDR2: LNHDA and SQIVND (reference sequence). The DNA for the CDR3 is TGTGCCAGTAGTACCTCTAGCGGAGCCTTCTTC. Translating gives CASSTSSGAFF.

This clonotype was detected many times. The chain joins TRBV18 to TRBJ1-2, with a tentative D call TRBD1 (5 bases). The CDR3 sequence is 13 residues long. Trimming cost V 3 bases and J 2 bases, with 7 bases left between them. CDR1 and CDR2 from the germline V gene are KGHSH and LQKENI. The CDR3 bases are TGTGCCAGCTCACCCGGGGGAAACTATGGCTACACCTTC. Protein product: CASSPGGNYGYTF.

This rearrangement joins TRBV11-1 to TRBJ2-7, with 8 bases fitting TRBD1. The CDR3 is 15 amino acids. Germline-derived CDR1 and CDR2 are SGHAT and FQDESV (reference sequence). The V segment lost 5 bases and the J segment 6 bases; nucleotides outside the gene matches: 12. CDR3 region: CASSRRQGNGFEQYF. The DNA of the CDR3 is TGTGCCAGCAGCCGACGACAGGGGAATGGATTCGAGCAGTACTTC.

In this sample, this clonotype turned up a few times. V is TRBV19 and J is TRBJ2-7, with 8 bases lining up with TRBD1. J was trimmed by 5 bases and V by 5 bases; bases with no gene match: 11. This CDR3 has 15 residues. From germline, CDR1 is LNHDA and CDR2 SQIVND (reference sequence). For the CDR3, the DNA is TGTGCCAGTAGTGAAGAGACAGGGGTGAAAAACGAGCAGTACTTC. Translation gives CASSEETGVKNEQYF.

This clonotype turned up a few times. The V call is TRBV7-2, the J call TRBJ2-3, with 12 bases that match TRBD2. CDR1 SGHTA and CDR2 FQGNSA come from the germline V gene. The CDR3 runs to 18 residues. Trimming at V came to 5 bases and at J to 1 base, leaving 10 bases not matched to a gene. The CDR3 nucleotides read TGTGCCAGCAGCGCCCTAGCGGGAGGGCCGGAGGGCACAGATACGCAGTATTTT. As protein: CASSALAGGPEGTDTQYF.